Each of the 7 T cell receptor beta chains below was sequenced from the same sample in a study of cytomegalovirus exposure and HLA in healthy donors. 13 Jbeta primers and 60 Vbeta primers were used for the PCR. TCRdb's table, derived via immunoSEQ multiplex PCR, lists solely in-frame clones and lacks some. The data hold some 160,000 clones, with 70% to 80% observed a single time. Sequenced material: PBMCs. The source is a woman in her thirties or forties in good health and CMV-seronegative.

The rearrangement joins TRBV19 to TRBJ2-2; 7 bases fit TRBD1. After removal of 2 bases from V and 5 bases from J, the junction contained 5 bases not matched to a gene. CDR1 LNHDA and CDR2 SQIVND come from the germline V gene (reference sequence). The CDR3 sequence is 15 residues long. The CDR3 nucleotides read TGTGCCAGTAGTATAAGGGACAGAGGGACCGGGGAGCTGTTTTTT. Encoded protein: CASSIRDRGTGELFF.

This chain uses TRBV11-3 with TRBJ2-5; D remains unclear. Germline values: CDR1 SGHNT, CDR2 YENEEA. The CDR3 contains 14 residues. Trimming removed 0 bases from V and 5 bases from J, with 10 bases in between. In nucleotides, the CDR3 is TGTGCCAGCAGCTTAGAACAGATGGGCGAGACCCAGTACTTC. Amino acids: CASSLEQMGETQYF.

The rearrangement uses TRBV6-1 and TRBJ2-7, with a tentative D call TRBD1 (5 bases). From germline, CDR1 is MNHNS and CDR2 SASEGT. The CDR3 covers 13 residues. Trimming took 8 bases from V and 2 from J, leaving 13 bases between them. The CDR3 sequence: CASRQQVAYEQYF. The CDR3 DNA follows: TGTGCCAGCCGACAGCAAGTTGCCTACGAGCAGTACTTC.

This clone was recorded a few times. This chain connects TRBV9 to TRBJ1-1, with 7 bases that match TRBD1. Germline V gene data show CDR1 as SGDLS and CDR2 as YYNGEE. The CDR3 is 13 residues long. J was trimmed by 6 bases and V by 0 bases; bases with no gene match: 2. CDR3 loop: CASSVVQGAEAFF. CDR3 DNA: TGTGCCAGCAGCGTAGTGCAGGGGGCTGAAGCTTTCTTT.

The chain uses TRBV7-9 and TRBJ2-1; TRBD2 agrees at 9 bases. Germline V gene lookup returns CDR1 SEHNR and CDR2 FQNEAQ (reference sequence). The CDR3 contains 16 residues. Unmatched junction bases numbered 14, after V lost 5 bases and J lost 9 bases. Here the CDR3 reads CASSTRLGTSPGEQFF. The CDR3, as DNA: TGTGCCAGCAGCACCCGACTCGGGACTAGCCCAGGTGAGCAGTTCTTC.

The chain combines TRBV30 with TRBJ1-1; possibly TRBD1 for D (6 bases). V was shortened by 0 bases and J by 0 bases, with 23 bases between the two germline ends. The CDR3 spans 19 residues. Per germline, CDR1 GTSNPN and CDR2 SVGIG (reference sequence). CDR3 residues: CAWSVREGGPKLLNTEAFF. CDR3 nucleotides: TGTGCCTGGAGTGTACGGGAGGGGGGGCCAAAACTTCTGAACACTGAAGCTTTCTTT.

This clone was recorded once. This chain connects TRBV19 to TRBJ1-1, with 8 bases lining up with TRBD1. Germline V gene data show CDR1 as LNHDA and CDR2 as SQIVND (reference sequence). The V and J ends lost 5 bases and 3 bases, in that order; junction bases with no gene match: 5. This CDR3 region has 14 residues. The CDR3 reads CASSADRVDTEAFF. For the CDR3, the DNA is TGTGCCAGTAGTGCGGACAGGGTTGACACTGAAGCTTTCTTT.